A selection of T cell receptor beta chains follows, all from one sample in a study of blood T cells in healthy people across ages. One entry per CDR3 protein, called by TCRdb with MiXCR from the 5' RACE reads. Among 600,000 to 1,000,000 distinct CDR3 sequences listed, roughly 64% were seen once. Input material: blood. These receptors originate from a man aged 25-40 years in good health. Both conserved end residues are part of each CDR3. Each record gives: J gene, clone size, D gene, V gene, CDR3 protein, CDR3 DNA. A D gene is named only where the DNA matches it firmly. Clone size appears in some rows only: once, few, many, or a class for an expanded clone.

>TRBJ1-5|once|.|TRBV20-1
CSAEGVVESQPQHF
TGCAGTGCTGAGGGGGTGGTGGAAAGTCAGCCCCAGCATTTT
>TRBJ1-2|.|.|TRBV6-2/TRBV6-3
CASGGDTYGYTF
TGTGCCAGCGGGGGAGACACCTATGGCTACACCTTC
>TRBJ2-7|.|TRBD2|TRBV20-1
CSAKGGGSPYEQYF
TGCAGTGCTAAGGGCGGGGGGTCACCCTACGAGCAGTACTTC
>TRBJ2-4|few|.|TRBV7-2
CASSSGGVKNIQYF
TGTGCCAGCAGCTCCGGAGGGGTCAAAAACATTCAGTACTTC
>TRBJ1-2|.|.|TRBV27
CASSPRVGPYGYTF
TGTGCCAGCAGTCCCCGGGTGGGGCCCTATGGCTACACCTTC
>TRBJ2-4|few|.|TRBV6-1
CASSEGGNIQYF
TGTGCCAGCAGTGAAGGTGGAAACATTCAGTACTTC
>TRBJ2-5|once|TRBD2|TRBV27
CGSSWREGLETQYF
TGTGGCAGCAGTTGGCGGGAGGGCCTGGAGACCCAGTACTTC
>TRBJ2-7|.|.|TRBV29-1
CSVEGVDYEQYF
TGCAGCGTTGAGGGGGTGGACTACGAGCAGTACTTC
>TRBJ1-6|.|.|TRBV7-9
CASSLTSSYNSPLHF
TGTGCCAGCAGCTTAACTAGCTCCTATAATTCACCCCTCCACTTT
>TRBJ2-7|.|TRBD1|TRBV29-1
CSVGTGYDEQYF
TGCAGCGTTGGGACAGGGTACGACGAGCAGTACTTC